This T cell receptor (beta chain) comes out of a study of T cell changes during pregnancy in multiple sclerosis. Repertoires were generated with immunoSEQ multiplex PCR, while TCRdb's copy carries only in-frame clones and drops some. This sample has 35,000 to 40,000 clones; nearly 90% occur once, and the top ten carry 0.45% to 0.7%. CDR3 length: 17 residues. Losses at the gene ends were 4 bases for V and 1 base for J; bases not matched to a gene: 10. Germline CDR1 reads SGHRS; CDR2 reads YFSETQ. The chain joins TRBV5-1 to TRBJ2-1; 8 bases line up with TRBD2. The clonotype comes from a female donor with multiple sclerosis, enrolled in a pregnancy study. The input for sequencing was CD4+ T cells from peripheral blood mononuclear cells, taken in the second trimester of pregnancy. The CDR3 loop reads CASSLLGTSVSYNEQFF. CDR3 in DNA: TGCGCCAGCAGCCTACTCGGGACTAGTGTGTCCTACAATGAGCAGTTCTTC.